Described below is a single T cell receptor beta chain sequence and its context. In germline, CDR1 is KGHSH, CDR2 LQKENI. The CDR3 sequence is 14 residues long. Trimming stripped 3 bases from V and 1 base from J, with 9 bases between. This entry comes from a study of control samples from healthy donors and cancer patients. Assay used: immunoSEQ multiplex PCR; TCRdb lists only in-frame clones, some missing. The top ten hold around 2.8% of the sample, which has about 49,000 clones, approximately 86% seen once. This chain uses TRBV18 with TRBJ1-1; weak D call: TRBD1 (6 bases). The specimen was PBMCs. This clonotype was sampled from a woman between 45 and 60 years old with lung cancer. The CDR3: CASSPGAANTEAFF. The CDR3 DNA is TGTGCCAGCTCACCGGGGGCGGCGAACACTGAAGCTTTCTTT.